Shown below are 3 T cell receptor beta chains from a single sample sequenced in a study of OX40 agonist ivuxolimab in advanced cancers. Libraries were prepared by immunoSEQ multiplex PCR; TCRdb keeps only in-frame clonotypes and omits some of them. The sample consists of about 46,000 clones, 88% of them appearing once. The sequenced sample was CD4+ or CD8+ T cells sorted from blood, obtained in a trial of the OX40 agonist ivuxolimab. Receptors originate from an adult with an advanced solid tumor such as melanoma, head and neck, liver or kidney cancer.

The V gene is TRBV30, the J gene TRBJ1-2; unclear D gene. There are 12 residues in the CDR3. V lost 0 bases and J 7 bases, leaving 9 bases between the germline ends. Germline V gene sequence: CDR1 GTSNPN, CDR2 SVGIG (reference sequence). This CDR3 reads CAWSVGGSGYTF. DNA of the CDR3: TGTGCCTGGAGTGTTGGAGGGTCTGGCTACACCTTC. Using reference TRBV30 and TRBJ1-2 for the parts outside the CDR3, the full variable domain is SQTIHQWPATLVQPVGSPLSLECTVEGTSNPNLYWYRQAAGRGLQLLFYSVGIGQISSEVPQNLSASRPQDRQFILSSKKLLLSDSGFYLCAWSVGGSGYTFGSGTRLTVV.

CDR3 loop: CASTTEGYGYTF. DNA for the CDR3: TGTGCCAGCACTACCGAAGGGTATGGCTACACCTTC. The V gene is TRBV6-6, the J gene TRBJ1-2; D remains unclear. The CDR3 length is 12 residues. CDR1 and CDR2 (germline): MNHNY, SVGAGI (reference sequence). V lost 7 bases, J lost 5 bases, and 11 bases lay in between.

The V gene is TRBV30, the J gene TRBJ1-1; D remains ambiguous. CDR1 and CDR2 from the germline V gene are GTSNPN and SVGIG (reference sequence). The CDR3 spans 12 residues. Trimming removed 1 base at V and 0 bases at J, with 3 bases between. CDR3 protein: CAWSGVNTEAFF. The CDR3 DNA is TGTGCCTGGAGTGGTGTGAACACTGAAGCTTTCTTT. The whole variable domain, remainder taken from reference TRBV30 and TRBJ1-1, is SQTIHQWPATLVQPVGSPLSLECTVEGTSNPNLYWYRQAAGRGLQLLFYSVGIGQISSEVPQNLSASRPQDRQFILSSKKLLLSDSGFYLCAWSGVNTEAFFGQGTRLTVV.